This record concerns one T cell receptor (beta chain) sequence. The antigen is not known. These data come from a study of cytomegalovirus exposure and HLA in healthy donors. Study-level findings and limits: In a later analysis, an Asian-associated ancestry cluster reportedly showed fewer N-insertions than the approximately 700-donor mean.

A multiplex PCR was run with 60 Vbeta primers and 13 Jbeta primers. Methods used by the authors: An analysis performed later counted roughly 79 million unique TCR beta chains (roughly 9.9 million of them shared). Using immunoSEQ multiplex PCR, the repertoire was profiled, and TCRdb retains in-frame clones only, with some absent. The D gene and trimming were derived from the DNA, and the V and J assignments and clone size from that table. The sample holds approximately 100,000 clones. V lost 0 bases to trimming and J lost 0 bases; unmatched junction nucleotides: 1. This CDR3 has 17 amino acids. Germline V gives CDR1 SGHTA, CDR2 FQGNSA.

The chain couples TRBV7-2 to TRBJ2-6; the match to TRBD2 covers 8 bases. The sequence was obtained from a man between 45 and 60 years old in good health and CMV-seronegative. The source material was PBMCs. In DNA, the CDR3 is TGTGCCAGCAGCTTAGCTAGCGGGGTCTCTGGGGCCAACGTCCTGACTTTC. It is translated as CASSLASGVSGANVLTF. Supplemented by reference TRBV7-2 and TRBJ2-6, the full variable domain reads GAGVSQSPSNKVTEKGKDVELRCDPISGHTALYWYRQSLGQGLEFLIYFQGNSAPDKSGLPSDRFSAERTGGSVSTLTIQRTQQEDSAVYLCASSLASGVSGANVLTFGAGSRLTVL.